This entry lists 2 T cell receptor beta chains sequenced from one sample in a study of cytomegalovirus exposure and HLA in healthy donors. The data were produced by immunoSEQ multiplex PCR, yet TCRdb's version contains in-frame clones alone and is incomplete. The sample consists of some 200,000 clones, around 82% of them appearing once. The sequencing input was PBMCs. The receptors were sampled from a woman under 30 in good health and CMV-seropositive.

V and J are TRBV2 and TRBJ2-5; TRBD2 matches at 10 bases. This CDR3 has 15 amino acids. CDR1 and CDR2 from the germline V gene are SNHLY and FYNNEI. Trimming cost V 5 bases and J 5 bases; bases outside gene matches: 8. The DNA of the CDR3 is TGTGCCAGCAGTCCACTAGCGGGGATCCGGGAGACCCAGTACTTC. Translating it yields CASSPLAGIRETQYF.

For the CDR3, the DNA is TGCAGCGTAGCGGGCACAGAGAGGAGAGCGAGCGACGAGCAGTACTTC. It yields the protein CSVAGTERRASDEQYF. The chain recombines TRBV29-1 with TRBJ2-7; tentatively, D is TRBD2 (6 bases). CDR3 length equals 16 residues. Trimming stripped 6 bases from V and 5 bases from J, with 26 bases between. The germline V gene encodes CDR1 SQVTM and CDR2 ANQGSEA.